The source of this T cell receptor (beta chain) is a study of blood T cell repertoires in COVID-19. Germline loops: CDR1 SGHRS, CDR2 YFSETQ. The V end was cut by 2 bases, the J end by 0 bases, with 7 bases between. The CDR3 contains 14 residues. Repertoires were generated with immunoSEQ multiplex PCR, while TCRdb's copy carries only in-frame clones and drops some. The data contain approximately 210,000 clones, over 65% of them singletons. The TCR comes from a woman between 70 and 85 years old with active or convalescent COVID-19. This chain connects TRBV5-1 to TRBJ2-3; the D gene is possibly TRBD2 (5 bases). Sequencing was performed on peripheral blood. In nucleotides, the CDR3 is TGCGCCAGCAGCTTAGGACTTAGCACAGATACGCAGTATTTT. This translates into CASSLGLSTDTQYF.